Below, one T cell receptor (beta chain) is given with its context. In the authors' methods: Amplified reference gene primers provided the basis for estimating nucleated cell counts. The method was immunoSEQ multiplex PCR; TCRdb's version includes in-frame clones alone and lacks a portion of them. That table furnishes V, J and clone size, whereas the DNA furnished D and trimming. The data contain roughly 380,000 clones, roughly 90% of them singletons. The sample comes from a study of blood T cell repertoires in COVID-19. The wider study: Specimens from acute and convalescent COVID-19 originated in the United States, Italy and Spain. The cDNA or gDNA used as material had been derived from T cells, B-cell-depleted T cells, or PBMCs.

While infection was still active, Seattle patients were enrolled and then followed longitudinally. Germline V gene sequence: CDR1 SGHTA, CDR2 FQGNSA. V was shortened by 1 base and J by 7 bases, with 17 bases between the two germline ends. This CDR3 is 15 amino acids long. This TCR came from a woman in her 40s with COVID-19, enrolled during active disease. The gene calls are TRBV7-2 and TRBJ2-7, with D perhaps matching TRBD1 (5 bases). The specimen sequenced was peripheral blood. The CDR3 sequence is CASSLGWTPWREQYF. CDR3 nucleotide sequence: TGTGCCAGCAGCTTAGGATGGACACCGTGGCGAGAGCAGTACTTC.